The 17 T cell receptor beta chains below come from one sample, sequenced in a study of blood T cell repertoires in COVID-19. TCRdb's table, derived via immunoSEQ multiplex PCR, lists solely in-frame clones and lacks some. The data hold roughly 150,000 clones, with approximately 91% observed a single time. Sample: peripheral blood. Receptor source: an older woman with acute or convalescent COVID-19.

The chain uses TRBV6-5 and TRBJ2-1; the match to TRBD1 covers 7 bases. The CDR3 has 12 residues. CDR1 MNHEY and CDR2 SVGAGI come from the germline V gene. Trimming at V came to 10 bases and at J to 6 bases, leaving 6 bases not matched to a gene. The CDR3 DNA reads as TGTGCCACGATAGGGACAGTCAATGAGCAGTTCTTC. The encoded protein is CATIGTVNEQFF.

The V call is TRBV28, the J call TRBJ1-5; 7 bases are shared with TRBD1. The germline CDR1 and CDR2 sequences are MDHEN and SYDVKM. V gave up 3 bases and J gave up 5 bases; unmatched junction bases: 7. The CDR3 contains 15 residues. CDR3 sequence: CASSLGQGVHQPQHF. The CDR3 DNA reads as TGTGCCAGCAGTTTGGGGCAGGGGGTCCATCAGCCCCAGCATTTT.

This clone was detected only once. The chain's CDR3 is CASRKTGQAPNTGELFF. CDR3 bases: TGTGCCAGCAGGAAAACGGGACAGGCGCCGAACACCGGGGAGCTGTTTTTT. This chain uses TRBV25-1 with TRBJ2-2; TRBD1 agrees at 8 bases. The V and J ends lost 6 bases and 0 bases, in that order; junction bases with no gene match: 9. CDR1 is MGHDK and CDR2 is SYGVNS in the germline V gene. This CDR3 is 17 amino acids long. The full variable domain, its missing parts supplied by reference TRBV25-1 and TRBJ2-2, is EADIYQTPRYLVIGTGKKITLECSQTMGHDKMYWYQQDPGMELHLIHYSYGVNSTEKGDLSSESTVSRIRTEHFPLTLESARPSHTSQYLCASRKTGQAPNTGELFFGEGSRLTVL.

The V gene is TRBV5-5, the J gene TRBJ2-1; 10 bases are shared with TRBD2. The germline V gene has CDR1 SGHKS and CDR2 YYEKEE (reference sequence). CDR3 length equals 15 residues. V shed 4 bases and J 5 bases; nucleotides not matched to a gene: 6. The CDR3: CASSPITSGNNEQFF. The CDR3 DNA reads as TGTGCCAGCAGCCCCATAACTAGCGGGAACAATGAGCAGTTCTTC.

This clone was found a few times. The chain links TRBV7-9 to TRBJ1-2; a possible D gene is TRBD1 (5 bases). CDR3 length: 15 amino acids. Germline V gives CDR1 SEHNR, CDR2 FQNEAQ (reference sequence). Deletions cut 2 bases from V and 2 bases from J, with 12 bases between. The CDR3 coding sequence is TGTGCCAGCAGCTTATTGCAGGGTTCCAACTATGGCTACACCTTC. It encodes CASSLLQGSNYGYTF.

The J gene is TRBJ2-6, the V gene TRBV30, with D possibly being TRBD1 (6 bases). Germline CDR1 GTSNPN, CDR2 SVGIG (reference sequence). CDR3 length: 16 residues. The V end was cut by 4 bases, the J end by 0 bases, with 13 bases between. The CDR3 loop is CAWTLGGRSGANVLTF. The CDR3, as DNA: TGTGCCTGGACCCTTGGGGGCCGCTCTGGGGCCAACGTCCTGACTTTC.

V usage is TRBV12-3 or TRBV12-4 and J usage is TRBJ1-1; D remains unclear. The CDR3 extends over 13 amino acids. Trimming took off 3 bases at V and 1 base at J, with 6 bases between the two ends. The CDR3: CASSFWQNTEAFF. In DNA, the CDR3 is TGTGCCAGCAGTTTTTGGCAGAACACTGAAGCTTTCTTT.

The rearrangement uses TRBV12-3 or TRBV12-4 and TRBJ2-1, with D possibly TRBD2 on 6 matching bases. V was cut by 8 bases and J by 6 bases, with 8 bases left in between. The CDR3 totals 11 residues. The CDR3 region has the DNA TGTGCCAGCGGCGGGGCCAATGAGCAGTTCTTC. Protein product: CASGGANEQFF.

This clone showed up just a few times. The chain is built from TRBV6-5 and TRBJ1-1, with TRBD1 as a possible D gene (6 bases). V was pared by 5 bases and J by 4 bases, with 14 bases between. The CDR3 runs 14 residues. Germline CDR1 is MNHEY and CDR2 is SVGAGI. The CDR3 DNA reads TGTGCCAGCAGTAAATGGGGGCAGAGCACTGAAGCTTTCTTT. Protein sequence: CASSKWGQSTEAFF.

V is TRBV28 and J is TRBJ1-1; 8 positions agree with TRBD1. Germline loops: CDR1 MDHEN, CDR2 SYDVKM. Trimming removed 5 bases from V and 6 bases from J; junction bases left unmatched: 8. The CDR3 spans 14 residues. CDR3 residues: CASSATGGFAEAFF. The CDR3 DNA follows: TGTGCCAGCAGTGCTACAGGGGGGTTCGCTGAAGCTTTCTTT.

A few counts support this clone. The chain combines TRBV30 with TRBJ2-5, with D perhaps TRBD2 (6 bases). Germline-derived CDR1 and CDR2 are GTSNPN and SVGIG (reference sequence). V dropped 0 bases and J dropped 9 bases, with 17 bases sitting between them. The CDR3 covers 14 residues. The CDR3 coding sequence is TGTGCCTGGAGTGTACTTGACACAACGGGGGCCCAGTACTTC. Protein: CAWSVLDTTGAQYF.

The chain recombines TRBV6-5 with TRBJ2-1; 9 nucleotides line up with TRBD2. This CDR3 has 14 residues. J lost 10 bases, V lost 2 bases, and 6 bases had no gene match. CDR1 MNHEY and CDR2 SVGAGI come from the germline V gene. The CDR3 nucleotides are TGTGCCAGCAGTTACGGGGGGACTAGCAAGGAGCAGTTCTTC. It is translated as CASSYGGTSKEQFF.

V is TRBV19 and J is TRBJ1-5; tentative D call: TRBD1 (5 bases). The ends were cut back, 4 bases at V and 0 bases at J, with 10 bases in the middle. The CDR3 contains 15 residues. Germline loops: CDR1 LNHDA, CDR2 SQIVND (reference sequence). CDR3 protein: CASSRTPYSNQPQHF. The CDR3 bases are TGTGCCAGTAGTAGGACACCTTATAGCAATCAGCCCCAGCATTTT.

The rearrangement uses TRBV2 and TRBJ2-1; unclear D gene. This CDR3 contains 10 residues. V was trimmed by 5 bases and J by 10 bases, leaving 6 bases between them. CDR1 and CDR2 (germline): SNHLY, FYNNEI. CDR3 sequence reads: CASSPPEQFF. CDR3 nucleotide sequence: TGTGCCAGCAGTCCTCCCGAGCAGTTCTTC.

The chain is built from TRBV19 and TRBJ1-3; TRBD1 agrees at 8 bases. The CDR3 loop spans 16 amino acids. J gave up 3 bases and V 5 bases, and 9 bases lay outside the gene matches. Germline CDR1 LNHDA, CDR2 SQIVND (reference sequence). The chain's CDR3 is CASSSLTGEIGNTIYF. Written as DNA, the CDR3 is TGTGCCAGTAGTTCCCTGACAGGGGAGATTGGAAACACCATATATTTT.

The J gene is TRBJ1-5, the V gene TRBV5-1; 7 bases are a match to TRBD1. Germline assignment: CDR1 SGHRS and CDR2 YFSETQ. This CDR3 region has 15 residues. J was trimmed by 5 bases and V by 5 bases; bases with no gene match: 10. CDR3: CASRSGQALDQPQHF. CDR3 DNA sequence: TGCGCCAGCAGGTCAGGACAGGCACTGGATCAGCCCCAGCATTTT.

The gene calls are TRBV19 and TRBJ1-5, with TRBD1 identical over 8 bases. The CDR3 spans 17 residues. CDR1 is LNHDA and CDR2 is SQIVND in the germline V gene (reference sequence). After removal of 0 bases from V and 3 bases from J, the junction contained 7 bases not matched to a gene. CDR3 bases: TGTGCCAGTAGTATAGAGTGGAGACAGGGGTTCAATCAGCCCCAGCATTTT. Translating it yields CASSIEWRQGFNQPQHF. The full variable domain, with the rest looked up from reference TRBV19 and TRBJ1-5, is DGGITQSPKYLFRKEGQNVTLSCEQNLNHDAMYWYRQDPGQGLRLIYYSQIVNDFQKGDIAEGYSVSREKKESFPLTVTSAQKNPTAFYLCASSIEWRQGFNQPQHFGDGTRLSIL.